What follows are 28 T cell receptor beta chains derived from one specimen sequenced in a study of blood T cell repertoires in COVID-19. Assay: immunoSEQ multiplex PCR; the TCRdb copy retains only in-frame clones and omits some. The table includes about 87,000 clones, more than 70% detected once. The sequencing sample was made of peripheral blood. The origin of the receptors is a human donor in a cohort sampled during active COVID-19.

Written as DNA, the CDR3 is TGTGCCAGCACCACGCCCGGGACAGGCACAGATACGCAGTATTTT. Amino acid sequence: CASTTPGTGTDTQYF. This rearrangement joins TRBV21-1 to TRBJ2-3; whether TRBD1, the table's D call, matches the DNA was not checked. TRBV21-1 is reported as a pseudogene. This CDR3 is built from 15 residues.

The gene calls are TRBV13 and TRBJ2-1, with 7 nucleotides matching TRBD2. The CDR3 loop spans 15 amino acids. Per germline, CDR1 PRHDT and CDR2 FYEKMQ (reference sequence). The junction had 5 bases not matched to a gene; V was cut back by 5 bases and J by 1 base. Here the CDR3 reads CASSRAGPSYNEQFF. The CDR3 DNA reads TGTGCCAGCAGCAGAGCGGGACCTTCCTACAATGAGCAGTTCTTC.

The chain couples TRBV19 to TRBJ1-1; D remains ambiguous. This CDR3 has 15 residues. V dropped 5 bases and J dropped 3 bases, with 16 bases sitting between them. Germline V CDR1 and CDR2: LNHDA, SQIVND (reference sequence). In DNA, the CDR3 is TGTGCCAGTAGTCTGGGAGGGTCCGGGTACACTGAAGCTTTCTTT. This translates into CASSLGGSGYTEAFF.

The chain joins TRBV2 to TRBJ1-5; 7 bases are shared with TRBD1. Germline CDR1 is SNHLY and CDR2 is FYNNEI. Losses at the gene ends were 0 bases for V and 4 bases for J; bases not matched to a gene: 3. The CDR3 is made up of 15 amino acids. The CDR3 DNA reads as TGTGCCAGCAGTGAAGCACCAGGGGGGAATCAGCCCCAGCATTTT. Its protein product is CASSEAPGGNQPQHF.

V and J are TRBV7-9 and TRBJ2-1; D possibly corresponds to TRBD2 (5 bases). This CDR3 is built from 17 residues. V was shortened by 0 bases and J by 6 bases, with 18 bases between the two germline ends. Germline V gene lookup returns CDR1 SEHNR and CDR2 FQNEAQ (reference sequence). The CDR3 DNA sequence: TGTGCCAGCAGCTTAGCAGCTTCGGAGGTATCAGGCAATGAGCAGTTCTTC. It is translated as CASSLAASEVSGNEQFF.

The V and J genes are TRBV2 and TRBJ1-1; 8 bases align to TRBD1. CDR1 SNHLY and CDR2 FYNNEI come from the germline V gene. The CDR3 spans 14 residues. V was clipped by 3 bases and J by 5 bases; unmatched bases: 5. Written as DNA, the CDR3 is TGTGCCAGCAGTGACGGACAGGGCCCAACTGAAGCTTTCTTT. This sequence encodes CASSDGQGPTEAFF.

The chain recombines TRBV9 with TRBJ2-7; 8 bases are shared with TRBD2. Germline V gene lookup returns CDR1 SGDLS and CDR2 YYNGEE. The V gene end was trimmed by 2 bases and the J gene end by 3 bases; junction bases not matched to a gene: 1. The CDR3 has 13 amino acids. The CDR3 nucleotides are TGTGCCAGCAGCGTTAGCGGGGTCTACGAGCAGTACTTC. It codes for CASSVSGVYEQYF.

The CDR3 loop is CASSLVVPQGTDTQYF. The DNA for the CDR3 is TGTGCCAGCAGCTTAGTTGTCCCTCAGGGAACAGATACGCAGTATTTT. This chain links TRBV11-2 with TRBJ2-3; D is possibly TRBD1 (5 bases). CDR3 length: 16 residues. Germline assignment: CDR1 SGHAT and CDR2 FQNNGV. Between the trimmed V and J ends, which lost 1 base and 3 bases, there was a span of 14 bases.

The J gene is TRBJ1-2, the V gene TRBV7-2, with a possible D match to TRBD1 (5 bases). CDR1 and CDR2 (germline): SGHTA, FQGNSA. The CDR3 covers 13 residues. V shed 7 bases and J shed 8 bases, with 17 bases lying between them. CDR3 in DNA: TGTGCCAGCAACCGTCAGGGTGAAGGCGGCTACACCTTC. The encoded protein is CASNRQGEGGYTF.

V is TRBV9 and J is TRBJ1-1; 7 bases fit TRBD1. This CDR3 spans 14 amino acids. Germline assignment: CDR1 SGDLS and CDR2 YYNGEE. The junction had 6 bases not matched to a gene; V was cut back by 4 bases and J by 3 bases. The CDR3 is CASSLRDSYTEAFF. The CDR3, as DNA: TGTGCCAGCAGCCTCCGGGACAGTTACACTGAAGCTTTCTTT.

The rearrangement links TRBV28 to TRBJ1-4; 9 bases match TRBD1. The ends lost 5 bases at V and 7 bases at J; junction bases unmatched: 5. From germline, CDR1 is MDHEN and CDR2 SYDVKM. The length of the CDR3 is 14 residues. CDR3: CASSDWTGVEKLFF. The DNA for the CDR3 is TGTGCCAGCAGTGATTGGACAGGGGTTGAAAAACTGTTTTTT. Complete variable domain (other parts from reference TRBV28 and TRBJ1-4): DVKVTQSSRYLVKRTGEKVFLECVQDMDHENMFWYRQDPGLGLRLIYFSYDVKMKEKGDIPEGYSVSREKKERFSLILESASTNQTSMYLCASSDWTGVEKLFFGSGTQLSVL.

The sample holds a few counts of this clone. For the CDR3, the DNA is TGTGCCAGCAGTTTAGAGTACTCCTACGAGCAGTACTTC. Translating it yields CASSLEYSYEQYF. The V and J genes are TRBV28 and TRBJ2-7; D is ambiguous. This CDR3 comprises 13 residues. Germline CDR1 reads MDHEN; CDR2 reads SYDVKM. V gave up 2 bases and J gave up 0 bases, with 5 bases separating them.

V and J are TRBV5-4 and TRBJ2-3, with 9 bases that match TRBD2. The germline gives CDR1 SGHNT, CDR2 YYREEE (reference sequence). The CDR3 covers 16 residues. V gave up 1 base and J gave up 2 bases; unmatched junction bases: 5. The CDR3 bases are TGTGCCAGCAGCTTGTACCTAGCGGGAAACACAGATACGCAGTATTTT. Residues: CASSLYLAGNTDTQYF.

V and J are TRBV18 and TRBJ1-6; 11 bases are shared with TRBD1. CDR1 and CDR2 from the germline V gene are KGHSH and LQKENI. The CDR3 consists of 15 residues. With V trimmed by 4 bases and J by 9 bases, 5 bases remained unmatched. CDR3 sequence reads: CASSRGTGGTSPLHF. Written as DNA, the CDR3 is TGTGCCAGCTCACGCGGGACAGGGGGAACTTCACCCCTCCACTTT.

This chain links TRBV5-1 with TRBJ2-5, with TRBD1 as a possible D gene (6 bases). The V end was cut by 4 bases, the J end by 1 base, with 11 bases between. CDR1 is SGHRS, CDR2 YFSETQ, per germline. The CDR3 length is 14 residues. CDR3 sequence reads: CASSETGSQETQYF. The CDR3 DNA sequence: TGCGCCAGCAGCGAAACAGGGAGCCAAGAGACCCAGTACTTC.

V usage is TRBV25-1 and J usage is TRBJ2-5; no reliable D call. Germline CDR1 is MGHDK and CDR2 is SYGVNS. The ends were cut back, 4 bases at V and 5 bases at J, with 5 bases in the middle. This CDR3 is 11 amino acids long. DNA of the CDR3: TGTGCCAGCAGTGGAGGCGAGACCCAGTACTTC. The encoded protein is CASSGGETQYF.

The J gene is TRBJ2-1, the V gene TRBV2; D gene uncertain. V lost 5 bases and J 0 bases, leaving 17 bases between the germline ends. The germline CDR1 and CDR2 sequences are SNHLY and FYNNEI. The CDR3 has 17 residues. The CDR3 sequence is CASSLLSGISSYNEQFF. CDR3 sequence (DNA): TGTGCCAGCAGTCTACTCTCAGGCATAAGCTCCTACAATGAGCAGTTCTTC.

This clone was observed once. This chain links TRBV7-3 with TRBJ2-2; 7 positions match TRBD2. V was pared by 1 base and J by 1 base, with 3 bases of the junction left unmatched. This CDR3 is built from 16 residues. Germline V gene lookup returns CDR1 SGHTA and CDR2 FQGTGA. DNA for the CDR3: TGTGCCAGCAGCTTAATGGGGGAGGGGAACACCGGGGAGCTGTTTTTT. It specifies CASSLMGEGNTGELFF.

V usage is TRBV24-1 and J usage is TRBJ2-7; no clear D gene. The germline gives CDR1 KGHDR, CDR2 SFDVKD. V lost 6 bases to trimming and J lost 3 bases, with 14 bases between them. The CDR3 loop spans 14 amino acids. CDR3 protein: CATSQDVSLYEQYF. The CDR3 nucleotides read TGTGCCACCAGTCAGGATGTGTCTCTCTACGAGCAGTACTTC.

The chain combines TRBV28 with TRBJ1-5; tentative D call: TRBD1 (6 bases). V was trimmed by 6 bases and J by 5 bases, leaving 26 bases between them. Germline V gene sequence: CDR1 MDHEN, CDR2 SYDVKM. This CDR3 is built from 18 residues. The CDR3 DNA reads TGTGCCAGCAGCTTACCGTCAGGGGACCCTAGCTTTGATCAGCCCCAGCATTTT. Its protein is CASSLPSGDPSFDQPQHF.

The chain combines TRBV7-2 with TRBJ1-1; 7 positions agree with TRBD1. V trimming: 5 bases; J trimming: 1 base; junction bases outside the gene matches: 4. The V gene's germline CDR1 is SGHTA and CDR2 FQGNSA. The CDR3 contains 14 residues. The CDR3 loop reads CASSPQGENTEAFF. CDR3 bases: TGTGCCAGCAGCCCCCAGGGGGAGAACACTGAAGCTTTCTTT.

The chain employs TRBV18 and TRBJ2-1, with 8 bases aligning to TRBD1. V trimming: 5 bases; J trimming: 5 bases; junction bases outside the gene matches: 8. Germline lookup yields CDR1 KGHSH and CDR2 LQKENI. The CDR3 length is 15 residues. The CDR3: CASSSTGASNNEQFF. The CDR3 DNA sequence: TGTGCCAGCTCATCGACAGGGGCTAGTAACAATGAGCAGTTCTTC.

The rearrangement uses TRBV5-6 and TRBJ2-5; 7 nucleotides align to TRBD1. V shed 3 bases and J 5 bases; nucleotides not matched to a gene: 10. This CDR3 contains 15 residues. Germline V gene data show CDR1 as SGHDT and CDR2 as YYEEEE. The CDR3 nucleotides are TGTGCCAGCAGCTCCCCCTGGGGCAGGGGGGAGACCCAGTACTTC. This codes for CASSSPWGRGETQYF.

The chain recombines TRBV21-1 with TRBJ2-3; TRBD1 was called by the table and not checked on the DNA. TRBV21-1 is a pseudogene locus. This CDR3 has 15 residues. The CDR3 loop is CASSTKGEKTDTQYF. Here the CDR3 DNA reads TGTGCCAGCAGCACAAAAGGGGAAAAGACAGATACGCAGTATTTT.

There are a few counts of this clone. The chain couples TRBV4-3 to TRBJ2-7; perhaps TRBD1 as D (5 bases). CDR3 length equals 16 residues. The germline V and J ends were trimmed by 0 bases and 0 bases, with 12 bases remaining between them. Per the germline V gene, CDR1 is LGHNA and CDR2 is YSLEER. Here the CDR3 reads CASSQDRAGNSYEQYF. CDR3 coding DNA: TGCGCCAGCAGCCAAGATAGGGCAGGGAACTCCTACGAGCAGTACTTC.

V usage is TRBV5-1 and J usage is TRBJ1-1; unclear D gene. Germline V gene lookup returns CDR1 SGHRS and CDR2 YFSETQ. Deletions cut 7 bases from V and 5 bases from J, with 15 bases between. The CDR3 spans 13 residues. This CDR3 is CASGLEGETEAFF. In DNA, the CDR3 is TGCGCCAGCGGGCTTGAGGGAGAAACTGAAGCTTTCTTT.

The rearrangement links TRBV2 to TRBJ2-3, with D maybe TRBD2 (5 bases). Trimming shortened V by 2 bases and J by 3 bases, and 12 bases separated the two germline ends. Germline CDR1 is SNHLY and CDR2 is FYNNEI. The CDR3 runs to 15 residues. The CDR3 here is CASSERASRTDTQYF. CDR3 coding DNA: TGTGCCAGCAGTGAAAGGGCTAGCAGGACAGATACGCAGTATTTT.

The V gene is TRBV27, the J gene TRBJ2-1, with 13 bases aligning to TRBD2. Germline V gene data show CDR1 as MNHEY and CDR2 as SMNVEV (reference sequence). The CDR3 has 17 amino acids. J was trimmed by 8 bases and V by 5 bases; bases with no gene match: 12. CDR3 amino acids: CASSTGLAGAIDDEQFF. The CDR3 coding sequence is TGTGCCAGCAGTACAGGACTAGCGGGAGCGATAGACGATGAGCAGTTCTTC.